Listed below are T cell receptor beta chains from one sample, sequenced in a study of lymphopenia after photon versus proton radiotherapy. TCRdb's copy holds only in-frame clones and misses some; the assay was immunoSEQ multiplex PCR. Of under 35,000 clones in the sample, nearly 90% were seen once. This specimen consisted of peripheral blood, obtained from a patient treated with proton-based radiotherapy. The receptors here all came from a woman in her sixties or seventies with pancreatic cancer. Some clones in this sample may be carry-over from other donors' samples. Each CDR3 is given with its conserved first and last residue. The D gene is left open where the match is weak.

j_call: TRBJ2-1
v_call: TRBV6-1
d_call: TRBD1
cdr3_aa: CASKPGQGPVRQFF

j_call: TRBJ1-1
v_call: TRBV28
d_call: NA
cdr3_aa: CASPPADQGGEAFF

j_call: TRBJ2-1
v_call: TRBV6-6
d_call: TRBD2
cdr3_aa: CASTIAGVSYNEQFF

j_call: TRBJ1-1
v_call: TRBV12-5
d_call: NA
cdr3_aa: CASGQIGNTEAFF

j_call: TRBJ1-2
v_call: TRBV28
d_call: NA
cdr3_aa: CASSLPGRTYGYTF

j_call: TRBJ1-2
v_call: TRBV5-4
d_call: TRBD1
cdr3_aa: CASSSDRALGNYGYTF

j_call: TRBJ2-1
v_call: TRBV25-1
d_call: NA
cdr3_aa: CASSETAGEHNEQFF

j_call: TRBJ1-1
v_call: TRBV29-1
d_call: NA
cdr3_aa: CSGEGSTEAFF

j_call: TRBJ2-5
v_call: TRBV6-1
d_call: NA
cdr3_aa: CASSEARQKWETQYF

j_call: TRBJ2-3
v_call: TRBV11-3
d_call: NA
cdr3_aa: CASSAGLTNTDTQYF